This TCR beta chain was profiled in a study of early T cells in non-severe SARS-CoV-2 infection. Study-level background: Unsorted whole-blood RNA was sequenced in bulk, leaving chains unpaired.

Germline assignment: CDR1 MNHEY and CDR2 SVGAGI. The CDR3 loop spans 14 amino acids. The trim removed 5 bases at V and 7 bases at J, leaving 6 bases unmatched. Study-wide findings and caveats: Lookups in VDJdb leaned toward anti-spike CD8 responses and missed private and CD4 specificities.

Researchers tagged individual cDNA molecules with unique molecular identifiers. TCRdb recomputed calls from the 5' RACE reads with MiXCR, one row per CDR3 protein. The data contain tens of thousands of distinct CDR3 sequences, about 7.4% of them seen just once; the ten biggest clones take up around 12%. In this sample, this clonotype turned up many times. Its target is not known. J is TRBJ1-5 and V is TRBV6-5; 9 nucleotides agree with TRBD1. The sample consisted of whole blood, taken at baseline. This receptor was identified in an adult who was a healthcare worker with PCR-confirmed SARS-CoV-2 infection or an uninfected control (not recorded which). The CDR3 sequence: CASSRDRGDQPQHF. The CDR3 DNA reads TGTGCCAGCAGTCGAGACAGGGGGGACCAGCCCCAGCATTTT.